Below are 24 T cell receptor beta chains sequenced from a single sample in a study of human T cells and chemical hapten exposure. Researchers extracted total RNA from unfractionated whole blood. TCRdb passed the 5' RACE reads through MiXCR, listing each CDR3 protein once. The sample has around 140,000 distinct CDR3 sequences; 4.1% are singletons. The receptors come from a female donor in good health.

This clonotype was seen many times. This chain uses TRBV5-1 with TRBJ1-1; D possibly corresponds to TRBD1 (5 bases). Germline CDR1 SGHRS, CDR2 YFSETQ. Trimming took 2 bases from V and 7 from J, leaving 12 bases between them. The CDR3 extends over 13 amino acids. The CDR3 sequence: CASSFDPGFEAFF. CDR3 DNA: TGCGCCAGCAGCTTCGACCCAGGGTTTGAAGCTTTCTTT.

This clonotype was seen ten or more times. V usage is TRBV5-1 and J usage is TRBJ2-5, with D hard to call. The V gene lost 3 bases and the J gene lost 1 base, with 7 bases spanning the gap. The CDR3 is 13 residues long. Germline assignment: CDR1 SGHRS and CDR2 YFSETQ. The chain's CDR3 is CASSSGSQETQYF. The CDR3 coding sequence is TGCGCCAGCAGCTCGGGTAGCCAAGAGACCCAGTACTTC.

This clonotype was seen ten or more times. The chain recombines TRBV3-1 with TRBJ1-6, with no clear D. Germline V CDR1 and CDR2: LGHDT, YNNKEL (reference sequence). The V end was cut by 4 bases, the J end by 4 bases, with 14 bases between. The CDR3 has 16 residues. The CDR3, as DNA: TGTGCCAGCAGCCTCAATGACCGTGGGTATAATTCACCCCTCCACTTT. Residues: CASSLNDRGYNSPLHF. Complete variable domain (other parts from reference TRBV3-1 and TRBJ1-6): DTAVSQTPKYLVTQMGNDKSIKCEQNLGHDTMYWYKQDSKKFLKIMFSYNNKELIINETVPNRFSPKSPDKAHLNLHINSLELGDSAVYFCASSLNDRGYNSPLHFGNGTRLTVT.

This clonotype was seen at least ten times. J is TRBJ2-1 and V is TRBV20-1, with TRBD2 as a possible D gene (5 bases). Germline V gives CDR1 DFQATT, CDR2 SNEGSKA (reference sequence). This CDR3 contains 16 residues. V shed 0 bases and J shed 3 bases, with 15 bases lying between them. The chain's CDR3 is CSARDWEGGLYNEQFF. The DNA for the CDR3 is TGCAGTGCTAGAGATTGGGAAGGAGGTCTCTACAATGAGCAGTTCTTC.

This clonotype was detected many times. In nucleotides, the CDR3 is TGTGCCAGCAGTATGGGGGGTATCCGCTCCTACGAGCAGTACTTC. Translated, it gives CASSMGGIRSYEQYF. The chain joins TRBV12-3 or TRBV12-4 to TRBJ2-7; D perhaps matches TRBD2 (6 bases). Trimming pared 5 bases from V and 0 bases from J, leaving 14 bases between. The CDR3 covers 15 residues.

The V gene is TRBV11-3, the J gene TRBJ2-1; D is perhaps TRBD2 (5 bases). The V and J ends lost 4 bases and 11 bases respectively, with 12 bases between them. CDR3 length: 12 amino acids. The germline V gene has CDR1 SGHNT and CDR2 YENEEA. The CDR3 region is CASSSPAGKQFF. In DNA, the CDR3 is TGTGCCAGCAGCTCCCCTGCCGGGAAGCAGTTCTTC.

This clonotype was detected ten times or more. The CDR3, as DNA: TGTGCCAGCCAAGAGGGGGCGGGCACTGAAGCTTTCTTT. Its translation is CASQEGAGTEAFF. This chain uses TRBV27 with TRBJ1-1; 7 nucleotides align to TRBD1. The CDR3 has 13 residues. V lost 8 bases to trimming and J lost 4 bases; unmatched junction nucleotides: 7. Germline CDR1 reads MNHEY; CDR2 reads SMNVEV (reference sequence).

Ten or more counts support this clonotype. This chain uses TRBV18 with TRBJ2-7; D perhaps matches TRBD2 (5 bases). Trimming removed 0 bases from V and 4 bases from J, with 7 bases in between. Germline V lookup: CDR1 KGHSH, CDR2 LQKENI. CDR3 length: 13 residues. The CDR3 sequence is CASSPPGLYEQYF. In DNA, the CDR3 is TGTGCCAGCTCACCACCAGGACTGTACGAGCAGTACTTC.

In nucleotides, the CDR3 is TGCAGCGTTGTCGGGGCAGGAGCTAGCACAGATACGCAGTATTTT. It yields the protein CSVVGAGASTDTQYF. This chain uses TRBV29-1 with TRBJ2-3; the D gene could be TRBD1 or TRBD2 (5 bases each). This CDR3 has 15 amino acids. Germline values: CDR1 SQVTM, CDR2 ANQGSEA. V was trimmed by 4 bases and J by 0 bases, leaving 14 bases between them.

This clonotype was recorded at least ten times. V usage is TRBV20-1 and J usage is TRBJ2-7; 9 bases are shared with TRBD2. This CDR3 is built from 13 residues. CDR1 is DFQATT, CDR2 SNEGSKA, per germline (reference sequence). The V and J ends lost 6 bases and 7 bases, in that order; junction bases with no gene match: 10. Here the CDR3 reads CSAAGGGGGEQYF. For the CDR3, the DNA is TGCAGTGCCGCGGGAGGGGGAGGTGGGGAGCAGTACTTC.

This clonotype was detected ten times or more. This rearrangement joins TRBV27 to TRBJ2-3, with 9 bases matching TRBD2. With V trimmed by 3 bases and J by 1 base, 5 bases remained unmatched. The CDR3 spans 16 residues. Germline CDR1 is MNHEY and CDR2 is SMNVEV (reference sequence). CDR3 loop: CASSLVPSGGTDTQYF. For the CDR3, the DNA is TGTGCCAGCAGTTTGGTACCTAGCGGGGGCACAGATACGCAGTATTTT.

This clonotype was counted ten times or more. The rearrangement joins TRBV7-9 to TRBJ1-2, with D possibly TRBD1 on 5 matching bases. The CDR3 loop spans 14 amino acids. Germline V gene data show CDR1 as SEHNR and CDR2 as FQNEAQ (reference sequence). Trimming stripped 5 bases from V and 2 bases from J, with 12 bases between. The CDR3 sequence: CASSPDGGNYGYTF. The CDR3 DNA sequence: TGTGCCAGCAGCCCAGATGGGGGGAACTATGGCTACACCTTC.

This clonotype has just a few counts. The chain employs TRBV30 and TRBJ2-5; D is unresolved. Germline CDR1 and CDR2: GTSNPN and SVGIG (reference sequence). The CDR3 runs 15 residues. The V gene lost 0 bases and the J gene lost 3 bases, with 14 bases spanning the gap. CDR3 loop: CAWSVHNSLKETQYF. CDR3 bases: TGTGCCTGGAGTGTACATAACTCCCTCAAAGAGACCCAGTACTTC.

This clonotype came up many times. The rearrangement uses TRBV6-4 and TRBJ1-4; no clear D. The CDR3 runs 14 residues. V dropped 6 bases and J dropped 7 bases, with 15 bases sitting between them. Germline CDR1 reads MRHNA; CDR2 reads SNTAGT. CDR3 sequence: CASSPTPGGEKLFF. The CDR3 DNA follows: TGTGCCAGCAGCCCGACCCCTGGAGGTGAAAAACTGTTTTTT.

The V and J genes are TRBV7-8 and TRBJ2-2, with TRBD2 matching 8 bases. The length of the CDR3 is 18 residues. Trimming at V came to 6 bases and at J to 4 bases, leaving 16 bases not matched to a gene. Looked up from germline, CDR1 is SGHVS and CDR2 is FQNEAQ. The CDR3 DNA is TGTGCCAGCAGACTCCTCGGGTCGGGGGGGGCCTTCACCGGGGAGCTGTTTTTT. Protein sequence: CASRLLGSGGAFTGELFF.

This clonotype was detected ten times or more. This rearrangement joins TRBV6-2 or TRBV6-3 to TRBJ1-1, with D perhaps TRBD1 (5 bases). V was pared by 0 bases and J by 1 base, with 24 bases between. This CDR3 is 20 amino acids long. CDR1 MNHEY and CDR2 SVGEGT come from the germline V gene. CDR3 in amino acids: CASSYSRSVGQQDQNTEAFF. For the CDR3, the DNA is TGTGCCAGCAGTTACTCGCGATCGGTTGGACAACAAGATCAGAACACTGAAGCTTTCTTT.

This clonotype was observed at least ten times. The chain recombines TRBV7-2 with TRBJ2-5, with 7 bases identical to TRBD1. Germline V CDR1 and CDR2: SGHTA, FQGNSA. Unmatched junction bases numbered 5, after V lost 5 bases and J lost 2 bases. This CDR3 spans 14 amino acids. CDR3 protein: CASSPNRGQETQYF. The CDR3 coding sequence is TGTGCCAGCAGCCCGAACAGGGGTCAAGAGACCCAGTACTTC.

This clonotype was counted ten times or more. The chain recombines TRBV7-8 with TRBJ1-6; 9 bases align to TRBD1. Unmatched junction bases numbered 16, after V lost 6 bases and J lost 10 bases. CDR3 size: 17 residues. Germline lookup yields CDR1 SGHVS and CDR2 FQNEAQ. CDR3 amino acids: CASRSPGQGAFESPLHF. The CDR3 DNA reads TGTGCCAGCAGATCTCCGGGACAGGGAGCGTTTGAATCACCCCTCCACTTT. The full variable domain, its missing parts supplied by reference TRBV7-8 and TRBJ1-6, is GAGVSQSPRYKVAKRGQDVALRCDPISGHVSLFWYQQALGQGPEFLTYFQNEAQLDKSGLPSDRFFAERPEGSVSTLKIQRTQQEDSAVYLCASRSPGQGAFESPLHFGNGTRLTVT.

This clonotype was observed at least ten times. The CDR3 DNA reads as TGTGCCAGCAGCGTAAAGGCAGGCACTGAAGCTTTCTTT. Translated, it gives CASSVKAGTEAFF. The V call is TRBV9, the J call TRBJ1-1; no definite D call. The V gene lost 1 base and the J gene lost 4 bases, with 8 bases spanning the gap. Germline V CDR1 and CDR2: SGDLS, YYNGEE. This CDR3 region has 13 residues.

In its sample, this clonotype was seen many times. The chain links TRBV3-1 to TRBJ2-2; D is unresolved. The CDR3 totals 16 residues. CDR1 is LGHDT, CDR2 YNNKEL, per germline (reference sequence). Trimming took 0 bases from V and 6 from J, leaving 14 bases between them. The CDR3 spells CASSQDYSGSAGELFF. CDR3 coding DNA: TGTGCCAGCAGCCAAGATTACAGTGGGTCAGCCGGGGAGCTGTTTTTT. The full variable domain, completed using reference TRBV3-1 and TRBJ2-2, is DTAVSQTPKYLVTQMGNDKSIKCEQNLGHDTMYWYKQDSKKFLKIMFSYNNKELIINETVPNRFSPKSPDKAHLNLHINSLELGDSAVYFCASSQDYSGSAGELFFGEGSRLTVL.

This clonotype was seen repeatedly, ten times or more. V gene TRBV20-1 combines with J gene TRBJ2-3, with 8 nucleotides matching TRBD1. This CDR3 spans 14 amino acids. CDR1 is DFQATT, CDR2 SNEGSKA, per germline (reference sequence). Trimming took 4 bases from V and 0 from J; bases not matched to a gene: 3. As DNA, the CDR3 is TGCAGTGCTATGAGGACAGGGAGCACAGATACGCAGTATTTT. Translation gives CSAMRTGSTDTQYF.

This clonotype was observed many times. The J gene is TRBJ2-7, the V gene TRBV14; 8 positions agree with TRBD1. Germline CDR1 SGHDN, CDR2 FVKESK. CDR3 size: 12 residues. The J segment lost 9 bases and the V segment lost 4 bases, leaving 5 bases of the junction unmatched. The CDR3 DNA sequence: TGTGCCAGCAGCCTCGACAGGGGCAGGCAGTACTTC. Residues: CASSLDRGRQYF.

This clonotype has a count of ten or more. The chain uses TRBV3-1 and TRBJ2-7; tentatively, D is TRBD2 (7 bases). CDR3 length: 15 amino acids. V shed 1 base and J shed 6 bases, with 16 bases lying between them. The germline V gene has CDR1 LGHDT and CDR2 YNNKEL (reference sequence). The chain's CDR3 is CASSQVGGAIGEQYF. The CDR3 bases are TGTGCCAGCAGCCAAGTGGGGGGGGCCATAGGCGAGCAGTACTTC.

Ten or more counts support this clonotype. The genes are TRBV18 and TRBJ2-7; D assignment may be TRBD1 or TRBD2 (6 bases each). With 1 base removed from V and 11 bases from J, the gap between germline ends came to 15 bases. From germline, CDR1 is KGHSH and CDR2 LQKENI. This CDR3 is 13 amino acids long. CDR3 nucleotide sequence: TGTGCCAGCTCACCACAGGGGGAGGTTTTGAAGTACTTC. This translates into CASSPQGEVLKYF.